The rows below give T cell receptor beta chains drawn from one sample of a study of blood T cell repertoires in COVID-19. Measured with immunoSEQ multiplex PCR; TCRdb has only the in-frame clones, and not every one. The sample shows about 310,000 clones, over 75% of them seen only once. The specimen sequenced was peripheral blood. These receptors were collected from a man aged 50-60 years with active or convalescent COVID-19. CDR3s include the opening cysteine and the closing phenylalanine or tryptophan. The D gene is left open where the match is weak. Not every row has a clone size; where given, it reads once, few, many or a size class.

v_gene	d_gene	j_gene	abundance	CDR3aa	CDR3nt
TRBV7-9	TRBD1	TRBJ2-1	NA	CASSPGQGADEQFF	TGTGCCAGCAGCCCGGGACAGGGGGCTGATGAGCAGTTCTTC
TRBV10-3	TRBD1	TRBJ1-3	once	CAIRGTGGAGNTIYF	TGTGCCATCAGGGGGACAGGGGGTGCTGGAAACACCATATATTTT
TRBV30	NA	TRBJ1-6	NA	CAWSVKAAAGSTSRNSPLHF	TGTGCCTGGAGTGTAAAGGCCGCAGCGGGAAGCACCAGTCGTAATTCACCCCTCCACTTT
TRBV6-5	TRBD1	TRBJ1-1	NA	CASSYPGGQRAFF	TGTGCCAGCAGTTACCCAGGGGGCCAGCGAGCTTTCTTT
TRBV9	TRBD2	TRBJ2-7	NA	CASSVTSGTYEQYF	TGTGCCAGCAGCGTTACTAGCGGCACCTACGAGCAGTACTTC
TRBV5-1	TRBD1	TRBJ1-1	NA	CASSQGVSSSEAFF	TGCGCCAGCAGCCAGGGGGTGAGCTCATCTGAAGCTTTCTTT
TRBV27	NA	TRBJ2-6	NA	CASSLGLGTGPSGANVLTF	TGTGCCAGCAGTTTAGGGCTGGGAACAGGGCCATCTGGGGCCAACGTCCTGACTTTC
TRBV28	NA	TRBJ2-7	NA	CASRIGGSYEQYF	TGTGCCAGCAGGATCGGGGGCTCCTACGAGCAGTACTTC
TRBV3-1/TRBV3-2	NA	TRBJ2-3	NA	CASSQGQLPDTQYF	TGTGCCAGCAGCCAAGGACAGCTGCCAGATACGCAGTATTTT
TRBV15	NA	TRBJ2-7	few	CATSRGQTRDEQYF	TGTGCCACCAGCAGAGGACAGACTAGGGACGAGCAGTACTTC
TRBV28	TRBD1	TRBJ1-1	NA	CASSLPGQGIVNTEAFF	TGTGCCAGCAGCCTACCGGGACAGGGGATTGTGAACACTGAAGCTTTCTTT
TRBV24-1	NA	TRBJ2-2	NA	CATSDSSGPIHTGELFF	TGTGCCACCAGTGATTCCAGCGGGCCCATCCACACCGGGGAGCTGTTTTTT
TRBV5-1	NA	TRBJ1-2	NA	CASSGSAGRDNYGYTF	TGCGCCAGCAGCGGGAGCGCAGGGAGGGATAACTATGGCTACACCTTC
TRBV5-1	NA	TRBJ1-1	NA	CASREQGNTEAFF	TGCGCCAGCAGGGAACAGGGGAACACTGAAGCTTTCTTT
TRBV5-6	TRBD2	TRBJ2-3	NA	CASSSRLAGGRKYF	TGTGCCAGCAGCTCCCGACTAGCGGGGGGGCGGAAGTATTTT
TRBV11-2	TRBD2	TRBJ2-1	NA	CASSLSGSSYNEQFF	TGTGCCAGCAGCTTAAGCGGGAGCTCCTACAATGAGCAGTTCTTC
TRBV7-9	TRBD1	TRBJ2-7	NA	CASSPVDRGRHEQYF	TGTGCCAGCAGCCCCGTGGACAGGGGGCGCCACGAGCAGTACTTC
TRBV28	TRBD1	TRBJ2-1	NA	CASKQGVSYNEQFF	TGTGCCAGTAAGCAGGGGGTCTCCTACAATGAGCAGTTCTTC
TRBV24-1	TRBD1	TRBJ1-1	NA	CATSDERRGRGAFF	TGTGCCACCAGTGATGAACGCAGGGGGCGCGGAGCTTTCTTT
TRBV5-6	NA	TRBJ1-6	NA	CASSRRERVSPLHF	TGTGCCAGCAGCCGGAGGGAGAGGGTTTCACCCCTCCACTTT
TRBV27	TRBD1	TRBJ1-1	once	CASREIQGDTEAFF	TGTGCCAGCAGAGAGATCCAGGGGGACACTGAAGCTTTCTTT
TRBV5-1	NA	TRBJ2-1	NA	CASSLGPGGDYNEQFF	TGCGCCAGCAGCTTGGGACCGGGCGGGGACTACAATGAGCAGTTCTTC
TRBV10-2	TRBD1	TRBJ1-5	NA	CASSTTGYQPQHF	TGCGCCAGCAGTACGACAGGGTATCAGCCCCAGCATTTT
TRBV6-5	TRBD2	TRBJ2-3	NA	CASSYGAGVPDTQYF	TGTGCCAGCAGTTACGGAGCGGGAGTACCAGATACGCAGTATTTT
TRBV5-1	TRBD1	TRBJ2-7	NA	CASSSGQGSSYEQYF	TGCGCCAGCAGCTCCGGACAGGGAAGCTCCTACGAGCAGTACTTC
TRBV28	NA	TRBJ2-1	NA	CASSSPGQLVAGEQFF	TGTGCCAGCAGTTCCCCGGGACAATTGGTGGCAGGTGAGCAGTTCTTC
TRBV20-1	NA	TRBJ2-1	NA	CSASSGVDYNEQFF	TGCAGTGCTAGTTCGGGAGTAGATTACAATGAGCAGTTCTTC
TRBV29-1	TRBD2	TRBJ2-1	NA	CSVQSRTSGRVSSYNEQFF	TGCAGCGTCCAATCCCGGACTAGCGGGAGGGTAAGCTCCTACAATGAGCAGTTCTTC
TRBV14	NA	TRBJ2-2	NA	CASSLYTGELFF	TGTGCCAGCAGCCTATACACCGGGGAGCTGTTTTTT
TRBV28	TRBD1	TRBJ1-2	NA	CASSSGQATMGYTF	TGTGCCAGCAGTTCGGGACAGGCAACAATGGGCTACACCTTC
TRBV18	TRBD2	TRBJ2-7	once	CASSPRALAGSQGLYEQYF	TGTGCCAGCTCACCAAGAGCCCTAGCGGGCTCCCAGGGGCTCTACGAGCAGTACTTC
TRBV30	TRBD1	TRBJ1-1	NA	CAWRGSGGLGTEAFF	TGTGCCTGGAGGGGTTCAGGGGGCTTGGGTACTGAAGCTTTCTTT
TRBV18	NA	TRBJ1-1	NA	CASSRQRGAGGTEAFF	TGTGCCAGCTCGCGACAGCGGGGGGCGGGCGGCACTGAAGCTTTCTTT
TRBV2	TRBD1	TRBJ2-2	NA	CASKTLRTGGTGELFF	TGTGCCAGCAAGACTCTTCGGACAGGGGGGACCGGGGAGCTGTTTTTT
TRBV6-5	NA	TRBJ2-2	NA	CASSPANTGELFF	TGTGCCAGCAGCCCAGCGAACACCGGGGAGCTGTTTTTT
TRBV30	NA	TRBJ1-3	NA	CAWSASGNTIYF	TGTGCCTGGAGTGCGTCTGGAAACACCATATATTTT
TRBV3-1/TRBV3-2	NA	TRBJ1-5	NA	CASSQDLTVNQPQHF	TGTGCCAGCAGCCAAGATTTGACAGTCAATCAGCCCCAGCATTTT
TRBV28	TRBD2	TRBJ2-3	NA	CASSAWETSGGASGDTQYF	TGTGCCAGCAGCGCATGGGAGACTAGCGGGGGGGCTTCGGGAGATACGCAGTATTTT
TRBV10-3	NA	TRBJ1-5	NA	CAIRGDIDQPQHF	TGTGCCATCAGGGGGGACATCGATCAGCCCCAGCATTTT
TRBV7-2	NA	TRBJ1-1	NA	CASTPQAWIKMAFF	TGTGCCAGCACCCCTCAAGCGTGGATTAAGATGGCTTTCTTT
TRBV7-3	NA	TRBJ1-2	NA	CASAVPGHPNGYTF	TGTGCCAGCGCAGTCCCGGGACACCCGAATGGCTACACCTTC
TRBV7-3	TRBD1	TRBJ1-1	NA	CASSQGQGEAFF	TGTGCCAGCAGCCAAGGACAGGGCGAAGCTTTCTTT
TRBV28	NA	TRBJ1-1	NA	CASSPATGLGSTEAFF	TGTGCCAGCAGCCCTGCCACAGGGCTTGGCTCGACTGAAGCTTTCTTT
TRBV5-5	TRBD1	TRBJ2-3	NA	CASSQGGLADTQYF	TGTGCCAGCAGCCAAGGGGGCCTTGCAGATACGCAGTATTTT
TRBV24-1	TRBD2	TRBJ2-3	NA	CATSDPGLAGVFTDTQYF	TGTGCCACCAGTGATCCCGGACTAGCGGGAGTATTCACAGATACGCAGTATTTT
TRBV4-3	NA	TRBJ2-1	NA	CASSQSRGHEQFF	TGCGCCAGCAGCCAATCCAGGGGACATGAGCAGTTCTTC
TRBV28	NA	TRBJ1-4	many	CASSLAAGLEKLFF	TGTGCCAGCAGTTTGGCGGCAGGGCTTGAAAAACTGTTTTTT
TRBV4-2	TRBD1	TRBJ1-3	NA	CASSQDLGSGTDGNTIYF	TGTGCCAGCAGCCAAGATCTCGGGTCGGGGACAGACGGAAACACCATATATTTT
TRBV2	NA	TRBJ2-1	NA	CASSASQGRYNEQFF	TGTGCCAGCAGTGCCTCGCAGGGCAGGTACAATGAGCAGTTCTTC